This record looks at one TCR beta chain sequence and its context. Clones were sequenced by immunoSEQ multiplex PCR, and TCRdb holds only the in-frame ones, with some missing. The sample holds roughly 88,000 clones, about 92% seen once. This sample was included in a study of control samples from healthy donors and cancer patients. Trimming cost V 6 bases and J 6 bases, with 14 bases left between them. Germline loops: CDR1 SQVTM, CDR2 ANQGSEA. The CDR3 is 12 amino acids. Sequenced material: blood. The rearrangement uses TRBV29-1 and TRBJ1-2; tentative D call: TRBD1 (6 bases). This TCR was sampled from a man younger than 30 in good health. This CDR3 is CSVRQALDGYTF. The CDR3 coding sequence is TGCAGCGTCCGACAGGCGCTTGATGGCTACACCTTC.